This T cell receptor (beta chain) was retrieved from a study of shared clonotypes between healthy human individuals. This clone occurred once. The sample contains more than one DNA sequence encoding this CDR3. Sequencing used immunoSEQ multiplex PCR; TCRdb keeps in-frame clones, though not all of them. The profile shows 150,000 to 200,000 clones, just under 95% of them singletons. Germline CDR1 MDHEN, CDR2 SYDVKM. There are 13 residues in the CDR3. The V gene lost 3 bases and the J gene lost 0 bases, with 3 bases spanning the gap. Sequencing was carried out using naive CD4+ T cells sorted from blood. The subset denotes: CD45RA+ positively selected. The chain carries TRBV28 and TRBJ1-3; D not certain. This clonotype was obtained from a woman between 25 and 40 years old in good health. The CDR3 DNA follows: TGTGCCAGCAGTTTGCTCTCTGGAAACACCATATATTTT. Translating gives CASSLLSGNTIYF.